Following are 26 T cell receptor beta chains from one sample sequenced in a study of T-cell memory formation after mild COVID-19. TCRdb redid the calling of the 5' RACE reads with MiXCR, one entry per CDR3 protein. The sample lists fewer than 600,000 distinct CDR3 sequences, about a fifth seen once, with 7% to 9% in the top ten. Sequenced material: PBMCs or a T cell subset sorted from them (not recorded which). These receptors were obtained from an adult woman who had mild COVID-19 (a few samples of this study predate the infection). Cell type and time point are not known.

V gene TRBV7-9 combines with J gene TRBJ1-2; the match to TRBD1 covers 8 bases. CDR1 and CDR2 from the germline V gene are SEHNR and FQNEAQ (reference sequence). Unmatched junction bases numbered 4, after V lost 3 bases and J lost 4 bases. The CDR3 runs to 14 residues. The CDR3 bases are TGTGCCAGCAGCTTTCGGACAGGGCTCTATGGCTACACCTTC. Protein product: CASSFRTGLYGYTF.

This chain links TRBV20-1 with TRBJ2-5, with D perhaps given as TRBD1 or TRBD2 (5 bases each). Germline-derived CDR1 and CDR2 are DFQATT and SNEGSKA (reference sequence). This CDR3 comprises 15 residues. Trimming cost V 1 base and J 1 base, with 13 bases left between them. The CDR3 sequence: CSARVWGRPQETQYF. CDR3 nucleotides: TGCAGTGCTAGAGTCTGGGGACGGCCCCAAGAGACCCAGTACTTC.

This clonotype occurred a few times. The rearrangement uses TRBV12-3 or TRBV12-4 and TRBJ2-1; TRBD2 is a possible D gene (6 bases). The CDR3 sequence is 16 residues long. V was clipped by 6 bases and J by 0 bases, with 15 bases between them. The CDR3 reads CASSFSGFSSYNEQFF. In nucleotides, the CDR3 is TGTGCCAGCAGCTTCAGCGGGTTTAGCTCCTACAATGAGCAGTTCTTC.

The chain carries TRBV28 and TRBJ1-6; D is ambiguous. V lost 6 bases, J lost 0 bases, and 12 bases lay in between. CDR3 size: 16 residues. CDR1 is MDHEN and CDR2 is SYDVKM in the germline V gene. Written as DNA, the CDR3 is TGTGCCAGCAGGATTAGCCTGAGCTCCTATAATTCACCCCTCCACTTT. Protein: CASRISLSSYNSPLHF. Full variable domain (rest looked up from reference TRBV28 and TRBJ1-6): DVKVTQSSRYLVKRTGEKVFLECVQDMDHENMFWYRQDPGLGLRLIYFSYDVKMKEKGDIPEGYSVSREKKERFSLILESASTNQTSMYLCASRISLSSYNSPLHFGNGTRLTVT.

This clonotype appeared a few times. The genes are TRBV19 and TRBJ2-3, with D perhaps TRBD1 (5 bases). Trimming removed 3 bases at V and 2 bases at J, with 12 bases between. The CDR3 length is 15 residues. Germline CDR1 reads LNHDA; CDR2 reads SQIVND (reference sequence). The CDR3 bases are TGTGCCAGTAGTATCTGGGGCGAGAACACAGATACGCAGTATTTT. Translation gives CASSIWGENTDTQYF.

Ten or more counts support this clonotype. This sequence joins TRBV12-3 or TRBV12-4 and TRBJ2-3; 7 bases map to TRBD1. CDR3 size: 15 residues. Trimming took 3 bases from V and 5 from J; bases not matched to a gene: 8. The CDR3 DNA follows: TGTGCCAGCAGTTTCGACAGGGATTTAGGAGATACGCAGTATTTT. Residues: CASSFDRDLGDTQYF.

The chain is built from TRBV7-9 and TRBJ1-1; D might be TRBD1 (5 bases). The CDR3 covers 16 residues. Germline assignment: CDR1 SEHNR and CDR2 FQNEAQ (reference sequence). V was cut by 3 bases and J by 1 base, with 15 bases left in between. The DNA of the CDR3 is TGTGCCAGCAGCTTGGGGGATCTAAGACCGAACACTGAAGCTTTCTTT. Residues: CASSLGDLRPNTEAFF.

This clonotype appeared a few times. The chain recombines TRBV7-6 with TRBJ2-7; D not resolved. This CDR3 contains 15 residues. CDR1 and CDR2 (germline): SGHVS, FNYEAQ. The ends were cut back, 0 bases at V and 5 bases at J, with 14 bases in the middle. The CDR3 sequence: CASSLAPLLVHEQYF. DNA for the CDR3: TGTGCCAGCAGCTTAGCGCCTTTGCTAGTCCACGAGCAGTACTTC.

J is TRBJ2-6 and V is TRBV27, with D maybe TRBD2 (5 bases). The V gene's germline CDR1 is MNHEY and CDR2 SMNVEV (reference sequence). Deletions cut 3 bases from V and 2 bases from J, with 8 bases between. This CDR3 spans 15 amino acids. CDR3 protein: CASSFLATGANVLTF. In nucleotides, the CDR3 is TGTGCCAGCAGTTTTCTAGCCACTGGGGCCAACGTCCTGACTTTC.

This clonotype showed up just a few times. CDR3 region: CASSQDTIPPGTNSPLHF. In DNA form, the CDR3 reads TGCGCCAGCAGCCAAGATACAATTCCGCCTGGGACTAATTCACCCCTCCACTTT. The rearrangement joins TRBV4-3 to TRBJ1-6, with D possibly being TRBD1 (5 bases). Germline values: CDR1 LGHNA, CDR2 YSLEER. This CDR3 contains 18 residues. Trimming left V 0 bases short and J 6 bases short, with 18 bases between.

The chain joins TRBV12-3 or TRBV12-4 to TRBJ2-2, with D possibly TRBD2 on 5 matching bases. The V end lost 6 bases, the J end lost 7 bases, and 9 bases lay between the germline ends. The CDR3 sequence is 12 residues long. The CDR3 protein is CASSSGIGELFF. CDR3 DNA sequence: TGTGCCAGCAGCTCGGGAATCGGGGAGCTGTTTTTT.

This clonotype was counted a few times. The chain recombines TRBV7-9 with TRBJ1-5; D unresolved. Trimming stripped 8 bases from V and 6 bases from J, with 14 bases between. There are 13 residues in the CDR3. Germline CDR1 reads SEHNR; CDR2 reads FQNEAQ (reference sequence). CDR3 nucleotide sequence: TGTGCCAGCGGTGGAGAGGTTTTTCAGCCCCAGCATTTT. It yields the protein CASGGEVFQPQHF.

This clonotype was counted only a few times. The V gene is TRBV7-2, the J gene TRBJ2-2; perhaps TRBD2 as D (6 bases). The CDR3 totals 14 residues. Trimming shortened V by 5 bases and J by 6 bases, and 13 bases separated the two germline ends. The V gene's germline CDR1 is SGHTA and CDR2 FQGNSA. The chain's CDR3 is CASSRLVSPGELFF. In nucleotides, the CDR3 is TGTGCCAGCAGCCGACTAGTTTCCCCCGGGGAGCTGTTTTTT.

The chain employs TRBV18 and TRBJ2-3; D is uncertain. The CDR3 consists of 14 residues. From germline, CDR1 is KGHSH and CDR2 LQKENI. The V end lost 3 bases, the J end lost 1 base, and 8 bases lay between the germline ends. The CDR3 reads CASSPIPGTDTQYF. In DNA form, the CDR3 reads TGTGCCAGCTCACCGATTCCTGGCACAGATACGCAGTATTTT. The full variable domain, rest sourced from reference TRBV18 and TRBJ2-3, is NAGVMQNPRHLVRRRGQEARLRCSPMKGHSHVYWYRQLPEEGLKFMVYLQKENIIDESGMPKERFSAEFPKEGPSILRIQQVVRGDSAAYFCASSPIPGTDTQYFGPGTRLTVL.

This clonotype was observed at least ten times. The chain carries TRBV11-2 and TRBJ1-2; TRBD1 agrees at 10 bases. There are 16 residues in the CDR3. Unmatched junction bases numbered 12, after V lost 5 bases and J lost 6 bases. Germline CDR1 SGHAT, CDR2 FQNNGV. CDR3 in DNA: TGTGCCAGCAGCCCCCCACCCGGGACAGGGGCGCATGGCTACACCTTC. It specifies CASSPPPGTGAHGYTF.

This clonotype was seen more than once but under ten times. J is TRBJ2-7 and V is TRBV7-6; weak D call: TRBD1 (5 bases). Germline CDR1 is SGHVS and CDR2 is FNYEAQ. V lost 1 base to trimming and J lost 0 bases, with 10 bases between them. This CDR3 region has 15 residues. CDR3 bases: TGTGCCAGCAGCTTAGGTCTTGGACACTCCTACGAGCAGTACTTC. This sequence encodes CASSLGLGHSYEQYF.

This clonotype was detected ten times or more. The chain joins TRBV6-4 to TRBJ2-2, with TRBD1 matching over 7 bases. V lost 6 bases and J lost 4; bases outside the gene matches: 2. CDR1 and CDR2 (germline): MRHNA, SNTAGT. This CDR3 has 13 amino acids. The CDR3: CASSRDSTGELFF. The CDR3 region has the DNA TGTGCCAGCAGCCGGGACAGCACCGGGGAGCTGTTTTTT.

The chain links TRBV6-6 to TRBJ1-1; D perhaps matches TRBD1 (6 bases). The CDR3 is 14 amino acids. CDR1 MNHNY and CDR2 SVGAGI come from the germline V gene (reference sequence). Trimming shortened V by 6 bases and J by 0 bases, and 11 bases separated the two germline ends. CDR3 nucleotide sequence: TGTGCCAGCAGACTAACAGGGTTGAACACTGAAGCTTTCTTT. Its translation is CASRLTGLNTEAFF.

The chain uses TRBV4-1 and TRBJ1-1, with D possibly matching TRBD1 (5 bases). This CDR3 region has 14 residues. Per the germline V gene, CDR1 is MGHRA and CDR2 is YSYEKL. The V end was cut by 0 bases, the J end by 6 bases, with 11 bases between. CDR3 sequence: CASSQDEPGPEAFF. For the CDR3, the DNA is TGCGCCAGCAGCCAAGATGAGCCAGGGCCTGAAGCTTTCTTT.

The J gene is TRBJ2-3, the V gene TRBV7-2; 14 bases fit TRBD2. Germline V gene lookup returns CDR1 SGHTA and CDR2 FQGNSA. V was pared by 5 bases and J by 6 bases, with 10 bases of the junction left unmatched. The CDR3 has 17 amino acids. The CDR3 loop reads CASSVGTSGGLQDTQYF. CDR3 DNA sequence: TGTGCCAGCAGCGTGGGGACTAGCGGGGGTCTGCAGGATACGCAGTATTTT.

This clonotype turned up a few times. J is TRBJ1-2 and V is TRBV4-1, with TRBD1 as a possible D gene (6 bases). Trimming took 3 bases from V and 4 from J, leaving 21 bases between them. The CDR3 runs to 17 residues. The germline V gene has CDR1 MGHRA and CDR2 YSYEKL. Here the CDR3 reads CASSHVYISTGSYGYTF. The CDR3 nucleotides read TGCGCCAGCAGCCATGTTTATATTTCGACAGGTAGCTATGGCTACACCTTC.

The chain is built from TRBV11-3 and TRBJ2-7; TRBD2 is a possible D gene (5 bases). The CDR3 is made up of 16 amino acids. Between the trimmed V and J ends, which lost 3 bases and 4 bases, there was a span of 19 bases. Per germline, CDR1 SGHNT and CDR2 YENEEA. The CDR3 region has the DNA TGTGCCAGCAGCTTCGGACCGTTAGGACTCTTGTACGAGCAGTACTTC. Protein: CASSFGPLGLLYEQYF. Supplemented by reference TRBV11-3 and TRBJ2-7, the full variable domain reads EAGVVQSPRYKIIEKKQPVAFWCNPISGHNTLYWYLQNLGQGPELLIRYENEEAVDDSQLPKDRFSAERLKGVDSTLKIQPAELGDSAVYLCASSFGPLGLLYEQYFGPGTRLTVT.

CDR3 DNA sequence: TGTGCCAGCAGCCCCCCCAGCGGGAGCACAGATACGCAGTATTTT. Its translation: CASSPPSGSTDTQYF. The chain joins TRBV9 to TRBJ2-3, with D tentatively TRBD2 (6 bases). In germline, CDR1 is SGDLS, CDR2 YYNGEE. V shed 4 bases and J shed 0 bases, with 12 bases lying between them. The length of the CDR3 is 15 residues.

This clonotype has just a few counts. The chain joins TRBV5-1 to TRBJ2-1; 10 bases fit TRBD2. Germline V gives CDR1 SGHRS, CDR2 YFSETQ. Germline trimming cut 1 base from V and 3 bases from J; bases unmatched to any gene: 7. This CDR3 has 17 residues. DNA of the CDR3: TGCGCCAGCAGCTTGAAAGTTGGACTAGCGGTCTACAATGAGCAGTTCTTC. Protein sequence: CASSLKVGLAVYNEQFF.

This clonotype was observed a few times. This chain links TRBV4-1 with TRBJ2-1; TRBD2 is a possible D gene (5 bases). CDR3 length equals 17 residues. V was pared by 4 bases and J by 0 bases, with 16 bases between. Germline V gene sequence: CDR1 MGHRA, CDR2 YSYEKL. This CDR3 is CASSPSEEADSYNEQFF. CDR3 bases: TGCGCCAGCAGCCCCTCAGAGGAAGCGGACTCCTACAATGAGCAGTTCTTC.

The V call is TRBV20-1, the J call TRBJ1-5; D remains ambiguous. The V and J ends lost 0 bases and 6 bases respectively, with 6 bases between them. CDR3 length: 12 amino acids. Germline values: CDR1 DFQATT, CDR2 SNEGSKA (reference sequence). DNA of the CDR3: TGCAGTGCTAGAGATCCAGCTCAGCCCCAGCATTTT. It translates to CSARDPAQPQHF.